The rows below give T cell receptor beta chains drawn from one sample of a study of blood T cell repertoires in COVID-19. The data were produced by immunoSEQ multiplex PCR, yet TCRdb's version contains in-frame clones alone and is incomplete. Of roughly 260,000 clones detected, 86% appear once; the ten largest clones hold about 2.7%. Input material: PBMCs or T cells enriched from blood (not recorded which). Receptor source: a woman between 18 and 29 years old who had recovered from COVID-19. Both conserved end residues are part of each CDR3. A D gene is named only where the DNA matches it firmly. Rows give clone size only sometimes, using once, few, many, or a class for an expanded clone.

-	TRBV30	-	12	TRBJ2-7	CAWSRGTYEQYF	TGTGCCTGGAGTCGCGGAACCTACGAGCAGTACTTC
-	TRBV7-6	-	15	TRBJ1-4	CASSLSHRQDEKLFF	TGTGCCAGCAGCCTCTCACATAGACAGGATGAAAAACTGTTTTTT
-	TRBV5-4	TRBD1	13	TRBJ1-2	CASSLVGTGFYTF	TGTGCCAGCAGCTTGGTCGGGACAGGGTTCTACACCTTC
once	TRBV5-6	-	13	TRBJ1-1	CASSLALNTEAFF	TGTGCCAGCAGCTTGGCTTTGAACACTGAAGCTTTCTTT
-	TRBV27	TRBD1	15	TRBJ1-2	CASSFLPTTGSGYTF	TGTGCCAGCAGCTTTCTGCCAACGACAGGGTCGGGTTACACCTTC
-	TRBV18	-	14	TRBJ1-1	CASSADRMNTEAFF	TGTGCCAGCTCAGCAGACAGGATGAACACTGAAGCTTTCTTT
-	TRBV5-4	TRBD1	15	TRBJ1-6	CASSPDRTGNSPLHF	TGTGCCAGCAGCCCGGACCGGACAGGGAATTCACCCCTCCACTTT
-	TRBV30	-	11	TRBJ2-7	CAWSSPLEQYF	TGTGCCTGGAGTTCCCCTCTTGAGCAGTACTTC
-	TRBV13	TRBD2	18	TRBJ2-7	CASSSTGTSGRGDYEQYF	TGTGCCAGCAGCTCTACCGGGACTAGCGGGAGAGGGGACTACGAGCAGTACTTC
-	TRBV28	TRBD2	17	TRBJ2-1	CASSWGTSGRAYNEQFF	TGTGCCAGCAGTTGGGGGACTAGCGGGAGGGCCTACAATGAGCAGTTCTTC
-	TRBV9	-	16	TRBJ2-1	CASSLGDGLPGLRRFF	TGTGCCAGCAGCCTTGGAGATGGACTACCGGGCCTTCGGCGGTTCTTC
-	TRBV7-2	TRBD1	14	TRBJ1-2	CASSPQGGAYGYTF	TGTGCCAGCAGCCCCCAAGGGGGCGCTTATGGCTACACCTTC
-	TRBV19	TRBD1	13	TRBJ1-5	CASTRTGGQPQHF	TGTGCCAGTACCCGGACAGGGGGCCAGCCCCAGCATTTT
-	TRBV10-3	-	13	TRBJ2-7	CAISDETTYEQYF	TGTGCCATCAGTGATGAGACAACCTACGAGCAGTACTTC
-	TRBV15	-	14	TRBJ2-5	CATSSAGVQETQYF	TGTGCCACCAGCAGTGCAGGGGTACAAGAGACCCAGTACTTC
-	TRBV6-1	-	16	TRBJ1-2	CASSDPHVGGNYGYTF	TGTGCCAGCAGTGACCCTCATGTGGGAGGAAACTATGGCTACACCTTC
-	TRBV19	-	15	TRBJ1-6	CATQSRREYNSPLHF	TGTGCCACCCAATCTAGGCGAGAGTATAATTCACCCCTCCACTTT
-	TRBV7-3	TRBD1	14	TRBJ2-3	CASSSTGGADTQYF	TGTGCCAGCAGCTCGACAGGGGGCGCAGATACGCAGTATTTT
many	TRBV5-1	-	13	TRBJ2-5	CASSEPGQETQYF	TGCGCCAGCAGCGAGCCGGGCCAAGAGACCCAGTACTTC
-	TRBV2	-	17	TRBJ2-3	CASSEGSAAEVPDTQYF	TGTGCCAGCAGTGAAGGTTCCGCGGCTGAAGTGCCAGATACGCAGTATTTT
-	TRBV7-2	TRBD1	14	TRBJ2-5	CASSFARGRETQYF	TGTGCCAGCAGCTTTGCCAGGGGGCGAGAGACCCAGTACTTC
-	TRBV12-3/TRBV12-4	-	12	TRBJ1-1	CASSPSWTEAFF	TGTGCCAGCAGCCCGAGCTGGACTGAAGCTTTCTTT
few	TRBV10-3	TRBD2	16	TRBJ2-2	CAISERTSGGTGELFF	TGTGCCATCAGTGAGAGGACTAGCGGGGGGACCGGGGAGCTGTTTTTT
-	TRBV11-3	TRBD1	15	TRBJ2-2	CASSYGQGTTGELFF	TGTGCCAGCAGCTACGGACAGGGAACCACCGGGGAGCTGTTTTTT
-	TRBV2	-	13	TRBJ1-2	CASSEAPLYGYTF	TGTGCCAGCAGTGAAGCTCCCTTATATGGCTACACCTTC
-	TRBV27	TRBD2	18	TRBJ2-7	CASSLGRTSGRWGYEQYF	TGTGCCAGCAGTTTGGGGAGGACTAGCGGGAGGTGGGGCTACGAGCAGTACTTC
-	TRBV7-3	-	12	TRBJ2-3	CASSPTSDTQYF	TGTGCCAGCAGCCCCACATCAGATACGCAGTATTTT
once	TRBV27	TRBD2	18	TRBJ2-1	CASSPPGLAVRRGNEQFF	TGTGCCAGCAGCCCCCCGGGACTAGCGGTCCGAAGGGGGAATGAGCAGTTCTTC
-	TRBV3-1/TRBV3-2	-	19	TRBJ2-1	CASSQEGFSRTDAYNEQFF	TGTGCCAGCAGCCAAGAAGGTTTTTCGCGTACAGATGCCTACAATGAGCAGTTCTTC
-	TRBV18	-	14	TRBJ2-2	CASSPTANTGELFF	TGTGCCAGCTCACCCACAGCGAACACCGGGGAGCTGTTTTTT
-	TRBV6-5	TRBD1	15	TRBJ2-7	CASSYSGDRLYEQYF	TGTGCCAGCAGTTACTCTGGGGACAGACTATACGAGCAGTACTTC
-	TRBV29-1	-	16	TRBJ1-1	CSVEDPYLPGYTEAFF	TGCAGCGTTGAAGATCCTTACCTCCCAGGGTACACTGAAGCTTTCTTT
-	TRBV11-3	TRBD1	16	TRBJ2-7	CASSLGLGTGNYEQYF	TGTGCCAGCAGCCTAGGGCTCGGGACAGGGAACTACGAGCAGTACTTC
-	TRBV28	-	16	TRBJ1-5	CASNPGQGTGNQPQHF	TGTGCCAGCAACCCTGGCCAGGGTACGGGCAATCAGCCCCAGCATTTT
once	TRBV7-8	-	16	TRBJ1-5	CASSPSRDRSNQPQHF	TGTGCCAGCAGCCCGAGCCGAGACAGAAGCAATCAGCCCCAGCATTTT
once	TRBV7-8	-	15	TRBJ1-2	CASSFGTHTNYGYTF	TGTGCCAGCAGCTTTGGGACACATACTAACTATGGCTACACCTTC
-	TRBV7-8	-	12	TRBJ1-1	CASSLQRNRAFF	TGTGCCAGCAGCTTACAGCGGAATAGGGCTTTCTTT
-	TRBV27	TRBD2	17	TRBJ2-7	CASSPYGTSGGSYEQYF	TGTGCCAGCAGTCCGTACGGGACTAGCGGGGGCTCCTACGAGCAGTACTTC
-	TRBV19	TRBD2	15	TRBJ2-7	CASREVAGVLYEQYF	TGTGCCAGTAGGGAGGTCGCGGGGGTCCTTTACGAGCAGTACTTC
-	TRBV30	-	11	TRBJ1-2	CAWSVLGARTF	TGTGCCTGGAGTGTACTGGGGGCCCGTACCTTC
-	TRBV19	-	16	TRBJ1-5	CASSIYSSYSNQPQHF	TGTGCCAGTAGTATATACAGTTCTTATAGCAATCAGCCCCAGCATTTT
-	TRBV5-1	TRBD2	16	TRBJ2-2	CASSLVAGGSTGELFF	TGCGCCAGCAGCTTGGTAGCGGGAGGAAGCACCGGGGAGCTGTTTTTT
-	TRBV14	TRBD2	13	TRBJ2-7	CANPVAGMYEQYF	TGTGCCAACCCTGTAGCGGGGATGTACGAGCAGTACTTC
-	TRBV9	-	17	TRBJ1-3	CASSVGQGGFGGNTIYF	TGTGCCAGCAGCGTAGGGCAGGGTGGATTTGGTGGAAACACCATATATTTT
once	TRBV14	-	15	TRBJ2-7	CASSQLQAYSYEQYF	TGTGCCAGCAGCCAACTTCAGGCCTACTCCTACGAGCAGTACTTC
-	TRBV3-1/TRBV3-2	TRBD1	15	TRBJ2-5	CASSQDLTGGKTQYF	TGTGCCAGCAGCCAAGATCTTACAGGGGGCAAGACCCAGTACTTC
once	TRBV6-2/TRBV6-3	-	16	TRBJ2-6	CASSYSAGAGANVLTF	TGTGCCAGCAGTTACTCGGCAGGGGCTGGGGCCAACGTCCTGACTTTC
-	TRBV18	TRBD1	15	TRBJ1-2	CASSPPTGVAYGYTF	TGTGCCAGCTCACCACCTACAGGGGTAGCCTATGGCTACACCTTC
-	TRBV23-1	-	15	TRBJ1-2	CASSQWRGGKSGYTF	TGCGCCAGCAGTCAATGGAGGGGAGGTAAATCTGGCTACACCTTC
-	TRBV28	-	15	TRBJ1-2	CASSSVDSRNYGYTF	TGTGCCAGCAGTTCAGTGGACAGTCGAAACTATGGCTACACCTTC
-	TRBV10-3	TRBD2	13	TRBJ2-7	CAIKGAGTYEQYF	TGTGCCATCAAGGGAGCGGGGACCTACGAGCAGTACTTC
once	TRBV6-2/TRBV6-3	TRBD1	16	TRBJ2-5	CASSLPGTGNQETQYF	TGTGCCAGCAGTCTACCCGGGACAGGGAACCAAGAGACCCAGTACTTC